A single sample gave rise to the 7 T cell receptor beta chains below, sequenced in a study of regulatory T cells in long-lasting Graves disease. This sample's time point: persistent/refractory GD, antithyroid drugs over 5 years with positive TRAb. Construction of the TCR library relied on RNA isolated from PBMCs. Building the TCR beta libraries relied on iRepertoire HTBI primers, and CDR3 regions underwent Arm-PCR. In TCRdb, the multiplex PCR reads were re-called with MiXCR into one record per CDR3 protein. This table has 450,000 or so distinct CDR3 sequences, around a fifth appearing once. Sample: peripheral blood mononuclear cells (PBMCs), taken when the disease was refractory, from a patient treated with antithyroid drugs. The receptors were gathered from a female donor with Graves disease.

This clonotype was recorded at least ten times. This chain connects TRBV7-9 to TRBJ2-2; D is unresolved. CDR1 is SEHNR and CDR2 is FQNEAQ in the germline V gene (reference sequence). V dropped 5 bases and J dropped 5 bases, with 12 bases sitting between them. The CDR3 contains 14 residues. In DNA, the CDR3 is TGTGCCAGCAGCACCCCCGTGAGGACCGGGGAGCTGTTTTTT. Protein sequence: CASSTPVRTGELFF.

This clonotype was picked up many times. The chain couples TRBV5-5 to TRBJ1-4; D not resolved. The germline gives CDR1 SGHKS, CDR2 YYEKEE (reference sequence). The CDR3 is made up of 16 amino acids. The germline V and J ends were trimmed by 4 bases and 5 bases, with 18 bases remaining between them. CDR3 in amino acids: CASSPREPRQNEKLFF. CDR3 in DNA: TGTGCCAGCAGCCCACGGGAGCCACGGCAGAATGAAAAACTGTTTTTT. Full variable domain (outside the CDR3, taken from reference TRBV5-5 and TRBJ1-4): DAGVTQSPTHLIKTRGQQVTLRCSPISGHKSVSWYQQVLGQGPQFIFQYYEKEERGRGNFPDRFSARQFPNYSSELNVNALLLGDSALYLCASSPREPRQNEKLFFGSGTQLSVL.

This clonotype occurred many times. Written as DNA, the CDR3 is TGTGCCAGCAAGGGGAACACTGAAGCTTTCTTT. Encoded protein: CASKGNTEAFF. The chain employs TRBV2 and TRBJ1-1, with unresolved D. Germline loops: CDR1 SNHLY, CDR2 FYNNEI. Trimming cost V 7 bases and J 1 base, with 4 bases left between them. The CDR3 consists of 11 residues.

Ten or more counts support this clonotype. The CDR3 loop reads CASSLAGGSNGYTF. Here the CDR3 DNA reads TGTGCCAGCAGCTTAGCTGGGGGTTCAAATGGCTACACCTTC. The chain links TRBV7-2 to TRBJ1-2; a possible D gene is TRBD1 (5 bases). The CDR3 extends over 14 amino acids. Germline V gene lookup returns CDR1 SGHTA and CDR2 FQGNSA. V lost 0 bases and J 6 bases, leaving 11 bases between the germline ends.

This clonotype was found many times. The CDR3 is CASLGQGATNEKLFF. CDR3 sequence (DNA): TGTGCCAGCTTGGGACAGGGGGCAACTAATGAAAAACTGTTTTTT. The V call is TRBV2, the J call TRBJ1-4; 11 bases line up with TRBD1. CDR3 length equals 15 residues. Germline CDR1 is SNHLY and CDR2 is FYNNEI. The V gene end was trimmed by 8 bases and the J gene end by 0 bases; junction bases not matched to a gene: 2. The whole variable domain, filled in from reference TRBV2 and TRBJ1-4, reads EPEVTQTPSHQVTQMGQEVILRCVPISNHLYFYWYRQILGQKVEFLVSFYNNEISEKSEIFDDQFSVERPDGSNFTLKIRSTKLEDSAMYFCASLGQGATNEKLFFGSGTQLSVL.

The chain recombines TRBV10-3 with TRBJ2-7, with D maybe TRBD1 (6 bases). Germline CDR1 and CDR2: ENHRY and SYGVKD. This CDR3 is 13 amino acids long. V shed 3 bases and J shed 6 bases, with 12 bases lying between them. The CDR3 coding sequence is TGTGCCATCAGTGAAGGGGAAGGGGGCGAGCAGTACTTC. Translating gives CAISEGEGGEQYF.

This clonotype was recorded many times. The chain combines TRBV6-1 with TRBJ1-3, with D possibly matching TRBD1 (5 bases). The CDR3 is 13 residues long. Trimming cost V 5 bases and J 5 bases, with 10 bases left between them. Germline-derived CDR1 and CDR2 are MNHNS and SASEGT. The CDR3 loop reads CASSTPGRNTIYF. CDR3 sequence (DNA): TGTGCCAGCAGTACCCCAGGGAGAAACACCATATATTTT.